A single sample is the source of the 28 T cell receptor beta chains below, sequenced in a study of blood T cells in healthy people across ages. A second PCR, run for about 7 to 11 cycles, used a sample-barcoded 5' primer plus a J-beta primer mix. TCRdb independently ran MiXCR on the 5' RACE reads; one entry per CDR3 protein. The table has nearly 1 million distinct CDR3 sequences, just over 50% seen once. The sample taken for sequencing was blood. The receptor source for this set is a woman aged 55-70 years in good health.

V usage is TRBV4-1 and J usage is TRBJ2-6; 7 bases line up with TRBD1. Germline V gene data show CDR1 as MGHRA and CDR2 as YSYEKL. This CDR3 is 18 amino acids long. Trimming took 6 bases from V and 4 from J; bases not matched to a gene: 15. The CDR3 DNA reads as TGCGCCAGCAGGGCTCCGGGACAGACTCCTAAAGGGGCCAACGTCCTGACTTTC. It specifies CASRAPGQTPKGANVLTF.

This rearrangement joins TRBV2 to TRBJ2-3; possibly TRBD2 for D (5 bases). Germline lookup yields CDR1 SNHLY and CDR2 FYNNEI. The CDR3 sequence is 14 residues long. Trimming took off 5 bases at V and 1 base at J, with 10 bases between the two ends. CDR3 in amino acids: CASSTGYGTDTQYF. CDR3 bases: TGTGCCAGCAGTACGGGATATGGCACAGATACGCAGTATTTT. Supplemented by reference TRBV2 and TRBJ2-3, the full variable domain reads EPEVTQTPSHQVTQMGQEVILRCVPISNHLYFYWYRQILGQKVEFLVSFYNNEISEKSEIFDDQFSVERPDGSNFTLKIRSTKLEDSAMYFCASSTGYGTDTQYFGPGTRLTVL.

The V and J genes are TRBV12-3 or TRBV12-4 and TRBJ2-7; tentatively, D is TRBD1 or TRBD2 (5 bases each). V was pared by 4 bases and J by 7 bases, with 17 bases between. This CDR3 contains 14 residues. CDR3 residues: CASSSGTVYEEQYF. The CDR3 nucleotides are TGTGCCAGCAGTTCCGGGACGGTTTACGAGGAGCAGTACTTC.

The V gene is TRBV12-3 or TRBV12-4, the J gene TRBJ1-5; D is undetermined. The CDR3 totals 12 residues. With 3 bases removed from V and 5 bases from J, the gap between germline ends came to 5 bases. CDR3 amino acids: CASSFADQPQHF. The CDR3 nucleotides read TGTGCCAGCAGTTTTGCAGATCAGCCCCAGCATTTT.

V gene TRBV15 combines with J gene TRBJ2-4; TRBD2 matches 12 bases. The germline V gene encodes CDR1 LNHNV and CDR2 YYDKDF (reference sequence). With V trimmed by 3 bases and J by 0 bases, 9 bases remained unmatched. The CDR3 consists of 19 residues. CDR3 amino acids: CATSRRLGLAGVAKNIQYF. The DNA for the CDR3 is TGTGCCACCAGCAGGAGATTGGGACTAGCGGGTGTAGCCAAAAACATTCAGTACTTC.

V gene TRBV11-3 combines with J gene TRBJ2-2; 11 bases fit TRBD2. The CDR3 consists of 15 residues. Germline loops: CDR1 SGHNT, CDR2 YENEEA. The V and J ends lost 2 bases and 6 bases, in that order; junction bases with no gene match: 2. The DNA for the CDR3 is TGTGCCAGCAGCTTACTAGCGGGAGGCTCCGGGGAGCTGTTTTTT. Translated, it gives CASSLLAGGSGELFF.

The chain uses TRBV11-1 and TRBJ2-3, with 9 bases matching TRBD2. Trimming at V came to 6 bases and at J to 8 bases, leaving 9 bases not matched to a gene. Germline V gene data show CDR1 as SGHAT and CDR2 as FQDESV (reference sequence). The CDR3 is made up of 14 amino acids. CDR3 nucleotides: TGTGCCAGCAGAAGTAAAACGACTAGCGGTACGCAGTATTTT. This translates into CASRSKTTSGTQYF.

This chain joins TRBV29-1 and TRBJ2-7, with D unclear. V was shortened by 4 bases and J by 6 bases, with 16 bases between the two germline ends. Germline-derived CDR1 and CDR2 are SQVTM and ANQGSEA. This CDR3 comprises 13 residues. The CDR3 spells CSVGGPESREQYF. The CDR3 DNA follows: TGCAGCGTTGGGGGTCCGGAAAGTCGCGAGCAGTACTTC.

The CDR3 DNA follows: TGCGCCAGCAGCATAAAAGTTCCGCAGTATTTT. Translated: CASSIKVPQYF. The J gene is TRBJ2-3, the V gene TRBV5-1; no reliable D call. The V gene's germline CDR1 is SGHRS and CDR2 YFSETQ. This CDR3 spans 11 amino acids. Trimming removed 4 bases from V and 10 bases from J, with 10 bases in between.

The V call is TRBV7-2, the J call TRBJ1-2; D remains ambiguous. The CDR3 consists of 13 residues. Trimming removed 5 bases at V and 8 bases at J, with 15 bases between. Germline-derived CDR1 and CDR2 are SGHTA and FQGNSA. The CDR3 sequence: CASSPGRAGGYTF. CDR3 DNA: TGTGCCAGCAGCCCAGGCCGGGCGGGGGGCTACACCTTC.

This sequence joins TRBV4-1 and TRBJ2-4, with 10 bases lining up with TRBD1. With 4 bases clipped from V and 3 bases from J, the junction kept 9 bases outside the gene matches. The germline CDR1 and CDR2 sequences are MGHRA and YSYEKL. This CDR3 comprises 17 residues. For the CDR3, the DNA is TGCGCCAGCAGCCCGTTGACAGGGGGCCGTGGCAAAAACATTCAGTACTTC. It yields the protein CASSPLTGGRGKNIQYF.

This chain links TRBV7-9 with TRBJ2-7, with D unclear. The CDR3 contains 14 residues. From germline, CDR1 is SEHNR and CDR2 FQNEAQ (reference sequence). V lost 7 bases and J 2 bases, leaving 15 bases between the germline ends. The CDR3 loop reads CASISTDSTYEQYF. CDR3 DNA sequence: TGTGCCAGCATCTCGACGGATTCCACCTACGAGCAGTACTTC. Full variable domain (remainder filled in from reference TRBV7-9 and TRBJ2-7): DTGVSQNPRHKITKRGQNVTFRCDPISEHNRLYWYRQTLGQGPEFLTYFQNEAQLEKSRLLSDRFSAERPKGSFSTLEIQRTEQGDSAMYLCASISTDSTYEQYFGPGTRLTVT.

The chain employs TRBV4-3 and TRBJ2-7; D remains ambiguous. Germline CDR1 and CDR2: LGHNA and YSLEER. Trimming cost V 0 bases and J 0 bases, with 12 bases left between them. The CDR3 has 16 residues. For the CDR3, the DNA is TGCGCCAGCAGCCAAGATCCCAGATCTAGCTCCTACGAGCAGTACTTC. It translates to CASSQDPRSSSYEQYF.

The gene calls are TRBV5-6 and TRBJ2-4; 9 nucleotides agree with TRBD1. The J call could be wrong; TRBJ2-7 is a better fit for the DNA end. Germline lookup yields CDR1 SGHDT and CDR2 YYEEEE. CDR3 length equals 15 residues. CDR3 region: CASSFPGTGYNEQYF. CDR3 nucleotides: TGTGCCAGCAGCTTTCCCGGGACAGGGTACAACGAGCAGTACTTC.

Ten or more counts support this clonotype. A much larger clone sits a single nucleotide away, making a read error possible. The chain couples TRBV27 to TRBJ2-2; D unresolved. Germline-derived CDR1 and CDR2 are MNHEY and SMNVEV (reference sequence). V was pared by 5 bases and J by 2 bases, with 9 bases between. The CDR3 is 14 amino acids. The CDR3 nucleotides are TGTGCCAGCAGTGTAGTTAGCAACACCGGGGAGCTGTTTTTT. It is translated as CASSVVSNTGELFF.

V usage is TRBV2 and J usage is TRBJ1-2, with 7 bases matching TRBD1. V lost 5 bases to trimming and J lost 6 bases; unmatched junction nucleotides: 9. Germline V CDR1 and CDR2: SNHLY, FYNNEI. CDR3 length: 14 amino acids. This CDR3 is CASSYTTGENGYTF. In nucleotides, the CDR3 is TGTGCCAGCAGTTACACCACAGGGGAGAATGGCTACACCTTC.

This clonotype was seen a handful of times. The chain employs TRBV29-1 and TRBJ1-2; a possible D gene is TRBD1 (5 bases). The CDR3 loop spans 12 amino acids. V lost 3 bases, J lost 7 bases, and 12 bases lay in between. Germline CDR1 SQVTM, CDR2 ANQGSEA. The CDR3 protein is CSVDTGVGGYTF. The CDR3 coding sequence is TGCAGCGTTGATACAGGAGTGGGTGGCTACACCTTC.

The genes are TRBV6-2 or TRBV6-3 and TRBJ2-7; D gene ambiguous. Trimming pared 2 bases from V and 6 bases from J, leaving 20 bases between. This CDR3 is 16 amino acids long. The germline V gene encodes CDR1 MNHEY and CDR2 SVGEGT. The CDR3 is CASSYASGLGTREQYF. CDR3 sequence (DNA): TGTGCCAGCAGTTACGCATCCGGGTTAGGCACCCGCGAGCAGTACTTC.

This clonotype showed up many times. The rearrangement joins TRBV29-1 to TRBJ2-3, with 7 bases identical to TRBD1. J was trimmed by 0 bases and V by 4 bases; bases with no gene match: 7. The length of the CDR3 is 15 residues. Germline V gene data show CDR1 as SQVTM and CDR2 as ANQGSEA. The CDR3 region has the DNA TGCAGCGTTGGTAGGACAGGTGGGAGCACAGATACGCAGTATTTT. Encoded protein: CSVGRTGGSTDTQYF.

This chain uses TRBV29-1 with TRBJ2-5; D is uncertain. The CDR3 is 10 residues long. Germline loops: CDR1 SQVTM, CDR2 ANQGSEA. V lost 3 bases and J 6 bases, leaving 5 bases between the germline ends. The CDR3 sequence: CSVESKTQYF. The CDR3 DNA is TGCAGCGTTGAGTCTAAGACCCAGTACTTC.

Worth noting for this clonotype: Relative to the germline gene, one junction end is altered; a read error may explain this. The V and J genes are TRBV12-3 or TRBV12-4 and TRBJ1-5; D remains unclear. The CDR3 length is 16 residues. The CDR3 loop is CTSSLGREQWNQPQHF. Here the CDR3 DNA reads TGTACCAGCAGTCTAGGACGGGAGCAGTGGAATCAGCCCCAGCATTTT.

This chain joins TRBV6-2 or TRBV6-3 and TRBJ2-1; 8 bases align to TRBD2. The CDR3 spans 18 residues. Looked up from germline, CDR1 is MNHEY and CDR2 is SVGEGT. The V gene end was trimmed by 5 bases and the J gene end by 2 bases; junction bases not matched to a gene: 14. CDR3 amino acids: CASSLTAQTSVPYNEQFF. In DNA form, the CDR3 reads TGTGCCAGCAGTCTGACCGCCCAGACTAGCGTGCCCTACAATGAGCAGTTCTTC.

The chain has TRBV6-5 and TRBJ2-1; 9 bases map to TRBD2. V gave up 5 bases and J gave up 5 bases; unmatched junction bases: 7. The CDR3 contains 15 residues. Germline V gene lookup returns CDR1 MNHEY and CDR2 SVGAGI. CDR3 amino acids: CASSHGLARDNEQFF. DNA for the CDR3: TGTGCCAGCAGTCACGGACTAGCGAGGGACAATGAGCAGTTCTTC.

V gene TRBV7-2 combines with J gene TRBJ2-6; no firm D call. Germline assignment: CDR1 SGHTA and CDR2 FQGNSA. V lost 5 bases and J 0 bases, leaving 14 bases between the germline ends. This CDR3 contains 17 residues. In DNA, the CDR3 is TGTGCCAGCAGCCCGCCCCCCCTTCGCTCTGGGGCCAACGTCCTGACTTTC. It codes for CASSPPPLRSGANVLTF. Filled out from reference TRBV7-2 and TRBJ2-6, the complete variable domain reads GAGVSQSPSNKVTEKGKDVELRCDPISGHTALYWYRQSLGQGLEFLIYFQGNSAPDKSGLPSDRFSAERTGGSVSTLTIQRTQQEDSAVYLCASSPPPLRSGANVLTFGAGSRLTVL.

The chain has TRBV12-3 or TRBV12-4 and TRBJ2-5; no firm D call. V lost 5 bases, J lost 11 bases, and 12 bases lay in between. The CDR3 sequence is 11 residues long. The CDR3 DNA sequence: TGTGCCAGCAGTGCCCAGGCAGAGCAGTACTTC. This codes for CASSAQAEQYF.

The chain couples TRBV4-2 to TRBJ2-5; possible D gene TRBD2, 5 bases. The length of the CDR3 is 13 residues. Germline V gene data show CDR1 as LGHNA and CDR2 as YNFKEQ. The germline V and J ends were trimmed by 3 bases and 5 bases, with 10 bases remaining between them. The CDR3 DNA follows: TGTGCCAGCAGCCAGCGGGTCTTGGAGACCCAGTACTTC. This codes for CASSQRVLETQYF.

The chain combines TRBV6-6 with TRBJ1-1; 7 nucleotides match TRBD1. From germline, CDR1 is MNHNY and CDR2 SVGAGI (reference sequence). The length of the CDR3 is 15 residues. V shed 1 base, J shed 3 bases, and the junction held 5 bases outside the gene matches. CDR3 DNA: TGTGCCAGCAGTTACTTAGGACAGGCTGACACTGAAGCTTTCTTT. Translation gives CASSYLGQADTEAFF.

In its sample, this clonotype was seen a few times. The chain employs TRBV2 and TRBJ2-4; 10 positions match TRBD2. V gave up 2 bases and J gave up 8 bases; unmatched junction bases: 6. Germline V gene data show CDR1 as SNHLY and CDR2 as FYNNEI. The CDR3 contains 15 residues. This CDR3 is CASSEWASGRYIQYF. CDR3 nucleotide sequence: TGTGCCAGCAGTGAATGGGCTAGCGGGAGATACATTCAGTACTTC. Filled out from reference TRBV2 and TRBJ2-4, the complete variable domain reads EPEVTQTPSHQVTQMGQEVILRCVPISNHLYFYWYRQILGQKVEFLVSFYNNEISEKSEIFDDQFSVERPDGSNFTLKIRSTKLEDSAMYFCASSEWASGRYIQYFGAGTRLSVL.